Here is one T cell receptor beta chain with its context. Antigen: not known. Profiled with immunoSEQ multiplex PCR; TCRdb holds only in-frame clones, not every one. This sample has roughly 21,000 clones, with 87% found just once. The time point here: newly diagnosed, previously untreated cHL patient sample. Isolated CD8+ T cells were derived from thawed PBMCs through magnetic negative selection. Untreated, newly diagnosed classical Hodgkin lymphoma PBMCs were used for comparison. This sample was included in a study of PD-1 blockade in classical Hodgkin lymphoma. General observations from the study: Repertoire difference causes, possibly disease activity or prior therapy, remain undefined.

This CDR3 contains 15 residues. Looked up from germline, CDR1 is SGHNT and CDR2 is YYREEE (reference sequence). The V and J ends lost 4 bases and 0 bases respectively, with 11 bases between them. The chain carries TRBV5-4 and TRBJ1-5; D not certain. The sequenced material came from CD8+ T cells from blood. This receptor was taken from a human donor with classical Hodgkin lymphoma. Written as DNA, the CDR3 is TGTGCCAGCAGCCCCTCGTTTTATAGCAATCAGCCCCAGCATTTT. The encoded protein is CASSPSFYSNQPQHF.